This T cell receptor beta chain was found in a study of T cells in Graves' hyperthyroidism and ophthalmopathy. Patients aged 18 to 65 had newly diagnosed hyperthyroidism of under 2 months' duration. Fresh peripheral blood, roughly 9.6 ml, was the source of the PBMCs. Germline V CDR1 and CDR2: MNHEY, SVGEGT. V lost 5 bases to trimming and J lost 7 bases, with 12 bases between them. The CDR3 totals 14 residues. Amplified regions were TCR beta CDR3 sequences from RNA transcripts. A first-round RT-PCR of the TCR CDR3 used the HTBI primer set. TCRdb itself ran the multiplex PCR reads through MiXCR, one entry per CDR3 protein. The sample includes approximately 530,000 distinct CDR3 sequences, 16% seen only once; the top ten take 15% to 20%.

The clonotype was recovered from a woman aged 18-30 years with Graves' hyperthyroidism. The chain has TRBV6-2 or TRBV6-3 and TRBJ1-6; D not resolved. The sequencing input was blood. CDR3 amino acids: CASSRAPGNSPLHF. The CDR3 bases are TGTGCCAGCAGTCGCGCGCCAGGAAATTCACCCCTCCACTTT.